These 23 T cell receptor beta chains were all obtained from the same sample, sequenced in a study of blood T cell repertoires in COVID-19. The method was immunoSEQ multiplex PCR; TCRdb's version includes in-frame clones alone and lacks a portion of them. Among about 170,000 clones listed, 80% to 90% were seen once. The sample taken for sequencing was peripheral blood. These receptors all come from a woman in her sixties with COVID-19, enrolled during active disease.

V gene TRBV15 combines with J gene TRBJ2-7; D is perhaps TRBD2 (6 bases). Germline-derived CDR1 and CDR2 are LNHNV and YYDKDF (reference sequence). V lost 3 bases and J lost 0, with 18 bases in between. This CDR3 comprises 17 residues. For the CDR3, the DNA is TGTGCCACCAGCAGGGCGTGGGGTCTAGCGTCCTCCTACGAGCAGTACTTC. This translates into CATSRAWGLASSYEQYF. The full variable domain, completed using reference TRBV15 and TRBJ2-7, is DAMVIQNPRYQVTQFGKPVTLSCSQTLNHNVMYWYQQKSSQAPKLLFHYYDKDFNNEADTPDNFQSRRPNTSFCFLDIRSPGLGDTAMYLCATSRAWGLASSYEQYFGPGTRLTVT.

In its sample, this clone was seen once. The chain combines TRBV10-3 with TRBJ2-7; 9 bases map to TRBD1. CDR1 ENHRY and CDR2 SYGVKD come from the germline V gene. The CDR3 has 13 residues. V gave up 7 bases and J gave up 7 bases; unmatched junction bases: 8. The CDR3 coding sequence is TGTGCCATCACCAGGACAGGGGTAGAGGAGCAGTACTTC. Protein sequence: CAITRTGVEEQYF.

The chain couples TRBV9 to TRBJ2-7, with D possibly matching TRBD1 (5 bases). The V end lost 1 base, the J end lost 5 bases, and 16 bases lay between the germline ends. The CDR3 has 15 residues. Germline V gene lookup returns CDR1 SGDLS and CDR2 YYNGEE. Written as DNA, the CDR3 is TGTGCCAGCAGCGTAACCTGGTCAGGGATACACGAGCAGTACTTC. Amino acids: CASSVTWSGIHEQYF.

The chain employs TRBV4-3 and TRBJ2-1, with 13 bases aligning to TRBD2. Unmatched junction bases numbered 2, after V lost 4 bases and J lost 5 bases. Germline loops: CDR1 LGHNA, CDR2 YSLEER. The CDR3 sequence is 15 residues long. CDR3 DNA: TGCGCCAGCAGCCGCGGGACTAGCGGGGACAATGAGCAGTTCTTC. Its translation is CASSRGTSGDNEQFF.

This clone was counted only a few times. In nucleotides, the CDR3 is TGTGCCAGCAGTGACGGGACAAACACCGGGGAGCTGTTTTTT. Protein sequence: CASSDGTNTGELFF. The chain uses TRBV6-4 and TRBJ2-2; possibly TRBD1 for D (6 bases). The ends were cut back, 2 bases at V and 2 bases at J, with 6 bases in the middle. Germline V gives CDR1 MRHNA, CDR2 SNTAGT. The CDR3 runs 14 residues.

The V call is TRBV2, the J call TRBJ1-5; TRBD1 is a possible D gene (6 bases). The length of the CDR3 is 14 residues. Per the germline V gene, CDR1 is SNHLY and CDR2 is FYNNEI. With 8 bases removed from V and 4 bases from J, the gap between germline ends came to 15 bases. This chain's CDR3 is CASCDRRTNQPQHF. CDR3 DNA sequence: TGTGCCAGCTGCGACAGGAGGACAAATCAGCCCCAGCATTTT.

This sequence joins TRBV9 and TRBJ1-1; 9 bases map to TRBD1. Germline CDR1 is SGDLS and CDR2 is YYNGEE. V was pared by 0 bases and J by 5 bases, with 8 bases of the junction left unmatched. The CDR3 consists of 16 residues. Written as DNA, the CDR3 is TGTGCCAGCAGCGTAGGACAGGGGGGAGTTTGGACTGAAGCTTTCTTT. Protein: CASSVGQGGVWTEAFF.

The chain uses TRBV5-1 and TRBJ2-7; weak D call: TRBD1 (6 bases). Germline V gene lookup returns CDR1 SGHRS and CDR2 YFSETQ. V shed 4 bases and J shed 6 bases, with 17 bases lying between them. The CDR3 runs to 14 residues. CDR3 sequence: CASSGGPGDREQYF. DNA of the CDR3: TGCGCCAGCAGCGGAGGCCCAGGGGACCGCGAGCAGTACTTC. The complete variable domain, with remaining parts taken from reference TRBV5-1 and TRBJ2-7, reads KAGVTQTPRYLIKTRGQQVTLSCSPISGHRSVSWYQQTPGQGLQFLFEYFSETQRNKGNFPGRFSGRQFSNSRSEMNVSTLELGDSALYLCASSGGPGDREQYFGPGTRLTVT.

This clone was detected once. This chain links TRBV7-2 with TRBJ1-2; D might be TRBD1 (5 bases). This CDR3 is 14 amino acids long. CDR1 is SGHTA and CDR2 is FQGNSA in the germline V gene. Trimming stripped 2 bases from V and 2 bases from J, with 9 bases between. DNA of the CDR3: TGTGCCAGCAGCTTAATGGGACTGAACTATGGCTACACCTTC. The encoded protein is CASSLMGLNYGYTF.

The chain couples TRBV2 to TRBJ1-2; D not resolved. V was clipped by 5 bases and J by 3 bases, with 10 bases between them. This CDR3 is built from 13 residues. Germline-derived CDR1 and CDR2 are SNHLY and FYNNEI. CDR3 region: CASSKTRDYGYTF. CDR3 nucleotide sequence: TGTGCCAGCAGTAAGACTAGGGACTATGGCTACACCTTC.

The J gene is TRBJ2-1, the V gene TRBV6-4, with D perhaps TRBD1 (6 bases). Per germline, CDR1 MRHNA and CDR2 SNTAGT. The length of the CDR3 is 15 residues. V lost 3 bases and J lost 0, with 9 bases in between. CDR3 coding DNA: TGTGCCAGCAGTGAACAGGGTTTCTCCTACAATGAGCAGTTCTTC. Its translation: CASSEQGFSYNEQFF.

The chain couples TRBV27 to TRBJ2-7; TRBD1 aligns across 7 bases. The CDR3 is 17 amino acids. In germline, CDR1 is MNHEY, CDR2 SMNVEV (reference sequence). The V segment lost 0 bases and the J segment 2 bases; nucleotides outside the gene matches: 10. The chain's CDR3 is CASSLSLTGDGTYEQYF. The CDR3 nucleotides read TGTGCCAGCAGTTTATCGCTCACAGGGGATGGCACCTACGAGCAGTACTTC.

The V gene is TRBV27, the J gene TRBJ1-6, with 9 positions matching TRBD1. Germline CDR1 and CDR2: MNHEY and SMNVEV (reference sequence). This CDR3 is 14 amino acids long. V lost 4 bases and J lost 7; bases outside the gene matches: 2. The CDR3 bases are TGTGCCAGCAGTTCGGACAGGGGAAATTCACCCCTCCACTTT. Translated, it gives CASSSDRGNSPLHF.

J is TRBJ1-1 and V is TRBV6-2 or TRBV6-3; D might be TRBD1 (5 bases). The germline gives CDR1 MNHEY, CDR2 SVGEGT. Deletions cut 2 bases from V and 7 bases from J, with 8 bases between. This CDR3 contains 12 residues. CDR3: CASSYPTVEAFF. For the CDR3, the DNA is TGTGCCAGCAGTTACCCGACAGTTGAAGCTTTCTTT.

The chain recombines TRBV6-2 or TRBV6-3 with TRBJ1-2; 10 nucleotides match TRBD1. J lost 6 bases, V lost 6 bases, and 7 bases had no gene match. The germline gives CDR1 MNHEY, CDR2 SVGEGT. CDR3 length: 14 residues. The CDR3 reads CASSRQGAPDGYTF. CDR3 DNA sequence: TGTGCCAGCAGCAGACAGGGGGCGCCGGATGGCTACACCTTC.

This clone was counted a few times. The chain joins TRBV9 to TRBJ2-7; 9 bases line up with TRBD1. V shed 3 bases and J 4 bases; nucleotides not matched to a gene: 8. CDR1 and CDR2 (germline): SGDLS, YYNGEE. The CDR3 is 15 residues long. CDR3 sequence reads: CASSEGQGIGYEQYF. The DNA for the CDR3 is TGTGCCAGCAGCGAGGGACAGGGTATTGGGTACGAGCAGTACTTC.

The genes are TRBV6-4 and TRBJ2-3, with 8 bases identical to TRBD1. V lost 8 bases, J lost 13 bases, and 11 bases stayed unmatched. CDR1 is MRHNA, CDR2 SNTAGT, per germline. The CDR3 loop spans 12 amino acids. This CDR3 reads CASGMTGEAKYF. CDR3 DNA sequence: TGTGCCAGCGGGATGACAGGGGAAGCGAAGTATTTT.

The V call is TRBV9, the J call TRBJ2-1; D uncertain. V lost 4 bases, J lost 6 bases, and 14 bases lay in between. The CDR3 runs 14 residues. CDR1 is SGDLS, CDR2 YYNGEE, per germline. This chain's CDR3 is CASSIFGTTNEQFF. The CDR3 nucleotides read TGTGCCAGCAGCATCTTCGGAACTACCAATGAGCAGTTCTTC.

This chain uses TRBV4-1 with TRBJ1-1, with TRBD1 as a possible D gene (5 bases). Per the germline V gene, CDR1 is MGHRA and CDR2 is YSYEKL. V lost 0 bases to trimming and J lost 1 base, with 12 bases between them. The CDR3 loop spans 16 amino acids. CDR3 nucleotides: TGCGCCAGCAGCCAAGAGGGACTCATTCGGAACACTGAAGCTTTCTTT. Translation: CASSQEGLIRNTEAFF.

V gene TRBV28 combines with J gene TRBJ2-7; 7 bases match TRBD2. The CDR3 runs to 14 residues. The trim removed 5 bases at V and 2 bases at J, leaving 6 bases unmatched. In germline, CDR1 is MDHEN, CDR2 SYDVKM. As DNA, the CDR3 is TGTGCCAGCAGTCCCCCGGGGGGTACCTACGAGCAGTACTTC. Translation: CASSPPGGTYEQYF.

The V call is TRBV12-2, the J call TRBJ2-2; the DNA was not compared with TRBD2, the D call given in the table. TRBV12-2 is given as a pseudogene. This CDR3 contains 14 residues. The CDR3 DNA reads TGTGCAAGTCGCTTAGCGGTGGAGAGCGGGGAGCTGTTTTTT. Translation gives CASRLAVESGELFF.

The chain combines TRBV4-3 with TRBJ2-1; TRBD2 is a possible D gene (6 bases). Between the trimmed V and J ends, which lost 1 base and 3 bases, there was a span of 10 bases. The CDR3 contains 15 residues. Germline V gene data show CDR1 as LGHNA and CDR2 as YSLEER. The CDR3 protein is CASSQVVTSYNEQFF. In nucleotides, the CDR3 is TGCGCCAGCAGCCAAGTTGTGACTAGCTACAATGAGCAGTTCTTC.

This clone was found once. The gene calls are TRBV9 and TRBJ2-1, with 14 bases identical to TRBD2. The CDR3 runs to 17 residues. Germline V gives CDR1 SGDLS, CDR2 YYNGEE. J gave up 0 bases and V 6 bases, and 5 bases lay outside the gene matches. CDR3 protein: CASTGLAGVGSYNEQFF. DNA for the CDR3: TGTGCCAGCACGGGACTAGCGGGAGTCGGCTCCTACAATGAGCAGTTCTTC.